The present entry profiles one T cell receptor beta chain with its context. V lost 3 bases, J lost 1 base, and 10 bases lay in between. Germline V gene data show CDR1 as SGHNT and CDR2 as YYREEE (reference sequence). The CDR3 covers 14 residues. The data stem from a study of shared clonotypes between healthy human individuals. The assay was immunoSEQ multiplex PCR, and TCRdb's table has in-frame clones only and misses some. Among roughly 2.4 million clones listed, around 95% were seen once. This sequence joins TRBV5-4 and TRBJ1-1; no clear D. The sequencing input was naive CD4+ T cells sorted from blood. Indicated subset: CD45RA+ positively selected. The source is a man between 18 and 35 years old in good health. The CDR3 DNA sequence: TGTGCCAGCAGCTCACCGGGAAAGAACACTGAAGCTTTCTTT. Translated: CASSSPGKNTEAFF.